This TCR beta chain was captured by sequencing in a study of shared clonotypes between healthy human individuals. CD45RO negativity and positive selection for CCR7 defined naive CD8 cells, a population that excluded terminally differentiated effector memory CD45RA+ cells. Every contributor of samples was a Caucasian grown-up residing in Nashville, Tennessee. Between the trimmed V and J ends, which lost 5 bases and 2 bases, there was a span of 19 bases. Germline CDR1 and CDR2: MNHEY and SMNVEV (reference sequence). The CDR3 consists of 16 residues. Libraries were prepared by immunoSEQ multiplex PCR; TCRdb keeps only in-frame clonotypes and omits some of them. The sample shows about 2.2 million clones, 93% of them seen only once.

This chain links TRBV27 with TRBJ2-7; D may correspond to TRBD1 or TRBD2 (5 bases each). Sequenced material: naive CD8+ T cells from PBMCs. This TCR was recovered from a man aged 18 to 30 in good health. Some clones in this sample may be carry-over from other donors' samples. CDR3 region: CASSPSAGSVPYEQYF. The CDR3 DNA is TGTGCCAGCAGTCCGTCCGCAGGGAGCGTACCCTACGAGCAGTACTTC.